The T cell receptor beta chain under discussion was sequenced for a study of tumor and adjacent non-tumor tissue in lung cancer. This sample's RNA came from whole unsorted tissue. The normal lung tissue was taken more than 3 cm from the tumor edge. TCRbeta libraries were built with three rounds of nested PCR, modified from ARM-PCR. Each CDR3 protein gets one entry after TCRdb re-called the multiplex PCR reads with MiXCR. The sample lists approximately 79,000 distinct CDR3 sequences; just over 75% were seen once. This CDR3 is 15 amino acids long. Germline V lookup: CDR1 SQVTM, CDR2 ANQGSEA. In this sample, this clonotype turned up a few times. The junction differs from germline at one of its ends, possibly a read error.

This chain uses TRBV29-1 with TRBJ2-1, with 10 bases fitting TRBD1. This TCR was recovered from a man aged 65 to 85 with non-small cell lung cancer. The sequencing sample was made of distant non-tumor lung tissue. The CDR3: CIVTYWTGGYNEQFF. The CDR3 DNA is TGCATCGTTACCTACTGGACAGGGGGCTACAATGAGCAGTTCTTC.